The rows below give T cell receptor beta chains drawn from one sample of a study of shared clonotypes between healthy human individuals. Measured with immunoSEQ multiplex PCR; TCRdb has only the in-frame clones, and not every one. The sample records more than 550,000 clones, around 91% being singletons. Sequencing was carried out using memory CD8+ T cells from PBMCs. These TCRs come from a young man in good health. Some clones in this sample may be carry-over from other donors' samples. The CDR3 runs from the conserved cysteine through the conserved F or W. Each record gives: V gene, D gene, clone size, J gene, CDR3 protein, CDR3 DNA. D genes are given only for firm matches. Expanded clones are given a class, and other clones once, few, many or no size at all.

v_call: TRBV7-9; d_call: .; clone_size: .; j_call: TRBJ1-4; cdr3_aa: CASSLDEKLFF; cdr3_nt: TGTGCCAGCAGCTTAGATGAAAAACTGTTTTTT
v_call: TRBV5-4; d_call: TRBD2; clone_size: .; j_call: TRBJ2-5; cdr3_aa: CASSYHATSGSGETQYF; cdr3_nt: TGTGCCAGCAGCTATCACGCGACTAGCGGGAGCGGAGAGACCCAGTACTTC
v_call: TRBV12-5; d_call: .; clone_size: once; j_call: TRBJ2-3; cdr3_aa: CASGLTLTDTQYF; cdr3_nt: TGTGCTAGTGGTTTGACACTCACAGATACGCAGTATTTT
v_call: TRBV15; d_call: TRBD2; clone_size: .; j_call: TRBJ2-1; cdr3_aa: CATSRDTLRERVNEQFF; cdr3_nt: TGTGCCACCAGCAGAGATACCCTGCGGGAGCGGGTCAATGAGCAGTTCTTC
v_call: TRBV10-3; d_call: TRBD2; clone_size: .; j_call: TRBJ2-1; cdr3_aa: CAISVPGLGHEQFF; cdr3_nt: TGTGCCATCAGTGTTCCGGGACTAGGGCATGAGCAGTTCTTC
v_call: TRBV19; d_call: .; clone_size: .; j_call: TRBJ2-6; cdr3_aa: CASSVADSGANVLTF; cdr3_nt: TGTGCCAGTAGTGTGGCAGACTCTGGGGCCAACGTCCTGACTTTC
v_call: TRBV9; d_call: .; clone_size: .; j_call: TRBJ1-3; cdr3_aa: CASSADSFGNTIYF; cdr3_nt: TGTGCCAGCAGCGCCGACAGTTTTGGAAACACCATATATTTT
v_call: TRBV30; d_call: TRBD2; clone_size: .; j_call: TRBJ2-7; cdr3_aa: CALAGLAGGRARYEQYF; cdr3_nt: TGTGCCTTGGCCGGACTAGCGGGAGGGAGGGCCAGGTACGAGCAGTACTTC
v_call: TRBV28; d_call: .; clone_size: few; j_call: TRBJ1-1; cdr3_aa: CASSLNGDTEAFF; cdr3_nt: TGTGCCAGCAGTTTGAATGGCGACACTGAAGCTTTCTTT
v_call: TRBV5-1; d_call: TRBD1; clone_size: .; j_call: TRBJ2-2; cdr3_aa: CASSLSRGIDTGELFF; cdr3_nt: TGCGCCAGCAGCTTGTCCAGGGGGATCGACACCGGGGAGCTGTTTTTT
v_call: TRBV11-1; d_call: .; clone_size: .; j_call: TRBJ1-1; cdr3_aa: CASSLGQSGNTEAFF; cdr3_nt: TGTGCCAGCAGCCTCGGACAATCCGGAAACACTGAAGCTTTCTTT
v_call: TRBV19; d_call: .; clone_size: .; j_call: TRBJ2-7; cdr3_aa: CASSEGYEQYF; cdr3_nt: TGTGCCAGTAGCGAGGGTTACGAGCAGTACTTC
v_call: TRBV7-9; d_call: .; clone_size: .; j_call: TRBJ2-7; cdr3_aa: CASSLWERYEQYF; cdr3_nt: TGTGCCAGCAGCTTGTGGGAGCGCTACGAGCAGTACTTC
v_call: TRBV27; d_call: .; clone_size: .; j_call: TRBJ2-7; cdr3_aa: CASSFGVTSGQYF; cdr3_nt: TGTGCCAGCAGTTTCGGGGTAACGTCGGGGCAGTACTTC
v_call: TRBV11-1; d_call: .; clone_size: .; j_call: TRBJ1-1; cdr3_aa: CASSLARGRPNTEAFF; cdr3_nt: TGTGCCAGCAGTTTAGCGCGGGGTCGTCCGAACACTGAAGCTTTCTTT
v_call: TRBV5-6; d_call: TRBD1; clone_size: .; j_call: TRBJ2-5; cdr3_aa: CASSLWTGPLETQYF; cdr3_nt: TGTGCCAGCAGCTTATGGACAGGGCCGTTGGAGACCCAGTACTTC
v_call: TRBV9; d_call: .; clone_size: .; j_call: TRBJ2-1; cdr3_aa: CASSVSYGGTREQFF; cdr3_nt: TGTGCCAGCAGCGTAAGTTACGGCGGGACTCGGGAGCAGTTCTTC
v_call: TRBV6-6; d_call: .; clone_size: .; j_call: TRBJ1-2; cdr3_aa: CASSYSPRVYGYTF; cdr3_nt: TGTGCCAGCAGTTACTCGCCCAGGGTCTATGGCTACACCTTC
v_call: TRBV4-1; d_call: .; clone_size: .; j_call: TRBJ2-7; cdr3_aa: CASSQLLSSSYEQYF; cdr3_nt: TGCGCCAGCAGCCAACTTTTGTCAAGCTCCTACGAGCAGTACTTC
v_call: TRBV4-3; d_call: TRBD1; clone_size: .; j_call: TRBJ1-2; cdr3_aa: CASSQVQDRGLGGYTF; cdr3_nt: TGCGCCAGCAGCCAAGTTCAAGACAGGGGGCTAGGAGGCTACACCTTC
v_call: TRBV9; d_call: .; clone_size: .; j_call: TRBJ2-1; cdr3_aa: CASSSRQLPPHEQFF; cdr3_nt: TGTGCCAGCAGCTCCCGACAGCTACCCCCCCATGAGCAGTTCTTC
v_call: TRBV7-8; d_call: .; clone_size: .; j_call: TRBJ2-5; cdr3_aa: CASSFWRRDQETQYF; cdr3_nt: TGTGCCAGCAGCTTCTGGCGCCGAGACCAAGAGACCCAGTACTTC
v_call: TRBV19; d_call: .; clone_size: .; j_call: TRBJ2-3; cdr3_aa: CASSRDILSTDTQYF; cdr3_nt: TGTGCCAGTAGTAGGGACATTCTTAGCACAGATACGCAGTATTTT
v_call: TRBV2; d_call: .; clone_size: .; j_call: TRBJ1-3; cdr3_aa: CASSVVGISGNTIYF; cdr3_nt: TGTGCCAGCAGTGTAGTAGGGATCTCTGGAAACACCATATATTTT
v_call: TRBV7-8; d_call: .; clone_size: .; j_call: TRBJ1-4; cdr3_aa: CASSPRRERRATNEKLFF; cdr3_nt: TGTGCCAGCAGCCCCCGGAGAGAAAGAAGGGCAACTAATGAAAAACTGTTTTTT
v_call: TRBV9; d_call: TRBD2; clone_size: .; j_call: TRBJ2-1; cdr3_aa: CASSETNSGTSYNEQFF; cdr3_nt: TGTGCCAGCAGCGAGACCAATAGCGGGACGAGCTACAATGAGCAGTTCTTC
v_call: TRBV27; d_call: TRBD2; clone_size: .; j_call: TRBJ2-1; cdr3_aa: CASSPTPGLAGLTLSYNEQFF; cdr3_nt: TGTGCCAGCAGCCCCACCCCGGGACTAGCGGGCTTAACCCTTTCCTACAATGAGCAGTTCTTC
v_call: TRBV11-2; d_call: .; clone_size: .; j_call: TRBJ2-3; cdr3_aa: CASSWEPWDTQYF; cdr3_nt: TGTGCCAGCAGCTGGGAACCCTGGGATACGCAGTATTTT
v_call: TRBV11-1; d_call: .; clone_size: .; j_call: TRBJ2-7; cdr3_aa: CASSWGSSYEQYF; cdr3_nt: TGTGCCAGCAGCTGGGGCAGCTCCTACGAGCAGTACTTC
v_call: TRBV27; d_call: .; clone_size: .; j_call: TRBJ2-7; cdr3_aa: CASSLGPRYEQYF; cdr3_nt: TGTGCCAGCAGTTTAGGTCCCCGCTACGAGCAGTACTTC
v_call: TRBV29-1; d_call: TRBD2; clone_size: .; j_call: TRBJ2-1; cdr3_aa: CSVDSGVYEQFF; cdr3_nt: TGCAGCGTCGACAGCGGGGTATACGAGCAGTTCTTC
v_call: TRBV7-9; d_call: TRBD2; clone_size: .; j_call: TRBJ2-7; cdr3_aa: CASSSHSGRLSYEQYF; cdr3_nt: TGTGCCAGCAGCTCCCACAGCGGGAGGTTGTCCTACGAGCAGTACTTC
v_call: TRBV13; d_call: TRBD1; clone_size: .; j_call: TRBJ2-3; cdr3_aa: CASSRPGQGFSDTQYF; cdr3_nt: TGTGCCAGCAGCAGGCCGGGACAGGGTTTCTCAGATACGCAGTATTTT
v_call: TRBV30; d_call: .; clone_size: .; j_call: TRBJ2-7; cdr3_aa: CAGKGGIRYEQYF; cdr3_nt: TGTGCCGGGAAGGGGGGGATACGCTACGAGCAGTACTTC
v_call: TRBV27; d_call: .; clone_size: .; j_call: TRBJ1-2; cdr3_aa: CASSLLPGTYGYTF; cdr3_nt: TGTGCCAGCAGTTTGCTACCAGGCACCTATGGCTACACCTTC
v_call: TRBV6-5; d_call: .; clone_size: .; j_call: TRBJ2-7; cdr3_aa: CASRALRAAGYEQYF; cdr3_nt: TGTGCCAGCAGGGCCCTTCGGGCGGCTGGTTACGAGCAGTACTTC
v_call: TRBV27; d_call: .; clone_size: .; j_call: TRBJ2-7; cdr3_aa: CASAGFTYEQYF; cdr3_nt: TGTGCCAGTGCGGGGTTTACCTACGAGCAGTACTTC
v_call: TRBV28; d_call: .; clone_size: .; j_call: TRBJ2-7; cdr3_aa: CASSSSGTNVYIVYEQYF; cdr3_nt: TGTGCCAGCAGTTCCTCCGGGACGAATGTTTATATCGTCTACGAGCAGTACTTC
v_call: TRBV6-1; d_call: TRBD2; clone_size: .; j_call: TRBJ2-7; cdr3_aa: CASSVGEGSSYEQYF; cdr3_nt: TGTGCCAGCAGTGTAGGGGAGGGGAGCTCCTACGAGCAGTACTTC
v_call: TRBV28; d_call: .; clone_size: .; j_call: TRBJ1-3; cdr3_aa: CASSWGTGNTIYF; cdr3_nt: TGTGCCAGCAGTTGGGGTACTGGAAACACCATATATTTT
v_call: TRBV27; d_call: TRBD2; clone_size: .; j_call: TRBJ2-3; cdr3_aa: CASSLGSGRLDTQYF; cdr3_nt: TGTGCCAGCAGTTTAGGTAGCGGGAGGTTGGATACGCAGTATTTT
v_call: TRBV6-5; d_call: TRBD2; clone_size: .; j_call: TRBJ2-7; cdr3_aa: CASSLAAISSYEQYF; cdr3_nt: TGTGCCAGCAGCCTAGCGGCTATTAGCTCCTACGAGCAGTACTTC
v_call: TRBV6-6; d_call: .; clone_size: .; j_call: TRBJ2-7; cdr3_aa: CASSDSYEQYF; cdr3_nt: TGTGCCAGTTCGGACTCCTACGAGCAGTACTTC
v_call: TRBV19; d_call: TRBD1; clone_size: .; j_call: TRBJ1-4; cdr3_aa: CASSIMTGSDEKLFF; cdr3_nt: TGTGCCAGTAGTATTATGACAGGGTCGGATGAAAAACTGTTTTTT
v_call: TRBV27; d_call: TRBD2; clone_size: .; j_call: TRBJ2-1; cdr3_aa: CASSFLGTSGSNEQFF; cdr3_nt: TGTGCCAGCAGTTTTCTTGGGACTAGCGGGAGCAATGAGCAGTTCTTC
v_call: TRBV4-2; d_call: .; clone_size: .; j_call: TRBJ1-2; cdr3_aa: CASSQEGGVVYGYTF; cdr3_nt: TGTGCCAGCAGCCAAGAAGGAGGGGTGGTCTATGGCTACACCTTC
v_call: TRBV28; d_call: .; clone_size: .; j_call: TRBJ2-1; cdr3_aa: CASSQLILEQFF; cdr3_nt: TGTGCCAGCAGCCAACTAATTCTTGAGCAGTTCTTC
v_call: TRBV6-5; d_call: .; clone_size: .; j_call: TRBJ2-3; cdr3_aa: CASISRTDTQYF; cdr3_nt: TGTGCCAGCATCAGCCGCACAGATACGCAGTATTTT
v_call: TRBV9; d_call: TRBD1; clone_size: .; j_call: TRBJ2-1; cdr3_aa: CASSVPAPGTGVSNSYNEQFF; cdr3_nt: TGTGCCAGCAGCGTTCCCGCCCCCGGGACAGGGGTGTCCAACTCCTACAATGAGCAGTTCTTC
v_call: TRBV28; d_call: .; clone_size: .; j_call: TRBJ1-4; cdr3_aa: CASRKHRALGEKLFF; cdr3_nt: TGTGCCAGCAGGAAACACAGGGCTCTGGGGGAAAAACTGTTTTTT
v_call: TRBV5-6; d_call: .; clone_size: few; j_call: TRBJ2-7; cdr3_aa: CASSLVTVSYEQYF; cdr3_nt: TGTGCCAGCAGCTTGGTTACGGTTTCCTACGAGCAGTACTTC
v_call: TRBV18; d_call: .; clone_size: few; j_call: TRBJ1-1; cdr3_aa: CASSPPWGFRTEAFF; cdr3_nt: TGTGCCAGCTCACCACCGTGGGGCTTTCGGACTGAAGCTTTCTTT
v_call: TRBV7-9; d_call: TRBD1; clone_size: .; j_call: TRBJ2-7; cdr3_aa: CASSFLLGIGTGIYEQYF; cdr3_nt: TGTGCCAGCAGCTTCTTGCTGGGGATCGGGACAGGGATCTACGAGCAGTACTTC